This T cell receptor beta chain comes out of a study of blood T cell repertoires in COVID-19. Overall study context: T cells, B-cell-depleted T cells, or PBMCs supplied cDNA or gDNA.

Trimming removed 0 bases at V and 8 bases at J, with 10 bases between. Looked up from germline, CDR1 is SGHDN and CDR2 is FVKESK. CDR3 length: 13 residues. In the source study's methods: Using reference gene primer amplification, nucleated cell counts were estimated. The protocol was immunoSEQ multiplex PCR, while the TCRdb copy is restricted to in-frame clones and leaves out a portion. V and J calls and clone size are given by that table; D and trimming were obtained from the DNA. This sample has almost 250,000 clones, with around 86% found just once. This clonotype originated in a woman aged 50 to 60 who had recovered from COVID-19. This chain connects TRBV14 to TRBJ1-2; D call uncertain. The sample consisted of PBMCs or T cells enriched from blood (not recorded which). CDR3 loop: CASSQELGNGYTF. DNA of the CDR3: TGTGCCAGCAGCCAAGAACTAGGGAACGGCTACACCTTC.